The rows below give T cell receptor beta chains drawn from one sample of a study of blood T cell repertoires in COVID-19. Using immunoSEQ multiplex PCR, the repertoire was profiled, and TCRdb retains in-frame clones only, with some absent. The table lists approximately 150,000 clones, around 84% of them singletons. Sequenced input: peripheral blood. Every receptor here comes from a man aged 60 to 75 with active or convalescent COVID-19. Each CDR3 is given with its conserved first and last residue. Fields, in order: clone size, CDR3 length, D gene, J gene, V gene, CDR3 DNA, CDR3 protein. D genes are given only for firm matches. Expanded clones are given a class, and other clones once, few, many or no size at all.

clone_size: few
cdr3_length: 16
d_call: TRBD1
j_call: TRBJ2-7
v_call: TRBV6-2/TRBV6-3
cdr3_nt: TGTGCCAGCAGTCCGGCCGGGACAGGGCCCAACTACGAGCAGTACTTC
cdr3_aa: CASSPAGTGPNYEQYF

clone_size: few
cdr3_length: 14
d_call: -
j_call: TRBJ2-6
v_call: TRBV19
cdr3_nt: TGTGCCAGTATGGGCCAGGCTGGGGCCAACGTCCTGACTTTC
cdr3_aa: CASMGQAGANVLTF

clone_size: -
cdr3_length: 15
d_call: TRBD1
j_call: TRBJ1-4
v_call: TRBV14
cdr3_nt: TGTGCCAGCAGCCGGCGACAGGGTCCTAATGAAAAACTGTTTTTT
cdr3_aa: CASSRRQGPNEKLFF

clone_size: -
cdr3_length: 15
d_call: TRBD2
j_call: TRBJ2-3
v_call: TRBV5-1
cdr3_nt: TGCGCCAGCAGCTTGGATAGGACTAGAAAAGATACGCAGTATTTT
cdr3_aa: CASSLDRTRKDTQYF

clone_size: once
cdr3_length: 15
d_call: TRBD1
j_call: TRBJ2-2
v_call: TRBV3-1/TRBV3-2
cdr3_nt: TGTGCCAGCAGCCTTTCGGGGACAGGGCCCGGGGAGCTGTTTTTT
cdr3_aa: CASSLSGTGPGELFF

clone_size: -
cdr3_length: 13
d_call: -
j_call: TRBJ1-2
v_call: TRBV27
cdr3_nt: TGTGCCAGCAGTTTCGGGGATTACTATGGCTACACCTTC
cdr3_aa: CASSFGDYYGYTF

clone_size: -
cdr3_length: 15
d_call: TRBD2
j_call: TRBJ2-2
v_call: TRBV27
cdr3_nt: TGTGCCAGCAGCCTTAGCGGGAGGAACACCGGGGAGCTGTTTTTT
cdr3_aa: CASSLSGRNTGELFF

clone_size: -
cdr3_length: 13
d_call: -
j_call: TRBJ1-2
v_call: TRBV11-3
cdr3_nt: TGTGCCAGCAGCTTAGACAGTACCTATGGCTACACCTTC
cdr3_aa: CASSLDSTYGYTF

clone_size: once
cdr3_length: 13
d_call: TRBD1
j_call: TRBJ1-4
v_call: TRBV6-6
cdr3_nt: TGTGCCATAACAGGGGGCCTCGAGGAAAAACTGTTTTTT
cdr3_aa: CAITGGLEEKLFF

clone_size: -
cdr3_length: 15
d_call: -
j_call: TRBJ2-5
v_call: TRBV5-4
cdr3_nt: TGTGCCAGCAGCCCGGCCGCACAGGGCCAAGAGACCCAGTACTTC
cdr3_aa: CASSPAAQGQETQYF

clone_size: -
cdr3_length: 12
d_call: -
j_call: TRBJ1-1
v_call: TRBV3-1/TRBV3-2
cdr3_nt: TGTGCCAGCAGCCAGGCGGGCTGGGGAGCTTTCTTT
cdr3_aa: CASSQAGWGAFF

clone_size: -
cdr3_length: 14
d_call: TRBD1
j_call: TRBJ1-1
v_call: TRBV3-1/TRBV3-2
cdr3_nt: TGTGCCAGCAGCCTCGGGACAGGGGGCACTGAAGCTTTCTTT
cdr3_aa: CASSLGTGGTEAFF

clone_size: -
cdr3_length: 15
d_call: -
j_call: TRBJ1-1
v_call: TRBV5-5
cdr3_nt: TGTGCCAGCATTTTAGCCCCGGTAGACAACACTGAAGCTTTCTTT
cdr3_aa: CASILAPVDNTEAFF

clone_size: -
cdr3_length: 16
d_call: -
j_call: TRBJ2-1
v_call: TRBV11-3
cdr3_nt: TGTGCCAGCAGCTTAGACCGCGTTGTGCTGTACAATGAGCAGTTCTTC
cdr3_aa: CASSLDRVVLYNEQFF

clone_size: -
cdr3_length: 16
d_call: TRBD1
j_call: TRBJ1-1
v_call: TRBV7-7
cdr3_nt: TGTGCCAGCAGCGAAGACCACACAGGGGAACTTACTGAAGCTTTCTTT
cdr3_aa: CASSEDHTGELTEAFF

clone_size: -
cdr3_length: 16
d_call: -
j_call: TRBJ1-3
v_call: TRBV3-1/TRBV3-2
cdr3_nt: TGTGCCAGCAGCCAGTCCCGGAGAAGTTCTGGAAACACCATATATTTT
cdr3_aa: CASSQSRRSSGNTIYF

clone_size: -
cdr3_length: 13
d_call: -
j_call: TRBJ2-1
v_call: TRBV4-1
cdr3_nt: TGCGCCAGCAGCCAAGAGGGGGCAGTTGAGCAGTTCTTC
cdr3_aa: CASSQEGAVEQFF

clone_size: -
cdr3_length: 19
d_call: TRBD2
j_call: TRBJ2-1
v_call: TRBV5-8
cdr3_nt: TGTGCCAGCAGCACGACTAGCGGGAGGCCCCTCCGACCCTACAATGAGCAGTTCTTC
cdr3_aa: CASSTTSGRPLRPYNEQFF

clone_size: -
cdr3_length: 11
d_call: -
j_call: TRBJ2-5
v_call: TRBV20-1
cdr3_nt: TGCAGTGCTCGAAGGGGGGAGACCCAGTACTTC
cdr3_aa: CSARRGETQYF

clone_size: -
cdr3_length: 14
d_call: -
j_call: TRBJ1-2
v_call: TRBV19
cdr3_nt: TGTGCCAGTAAATCCTTGGTAGCTAACTATGGCTACACCTTC
cdr3_aa: CASKSLVANYGYTF

clone_size: -
cdr3_length: 14
d_call: TRBD1
j_call: TRBJ1-2
v_call: TRBV20-1
cdr3_nt: TGCAGTGCTAGTAGGGGGACAGGGACCTATGGCTACACCTTC
cdr3_aa: CSASRGTGTYGYTF

clone_size: -
cdr3_length: 15
d_call: TRBD1
j_call: TRBJ1-2
v_call: TRBV15
cdr3_nt: TGTGCCACCAGCAAAAAAGACCGGGACAGGGGAGGCTACACCTTC
cdr3_aa: CATSKKDRDRGGYTF

clone_size: -
cdr3_length: 16
d_call: -
j_call: TRBJ2-5
v_call: TRBV3-1/TRBV3-2
cdr3_nt: TGTGCCAGCAGCCAAGGACTAGGAACTTTCCTGGGGACCCAGTACTTC
cdr3_aa: CASSQGLGTFLGTQYF

clone_size: -
cdr3_length: 16
d_call: TRBD2
j_call: TRBJ2-3
v_call: TRBV7-8
cdr3_nt: TGTGCCAGCAGCTCGGGACTAGCGGGATACACAGATACGCAGTATTTT
cdr3_aa: CASSSGLAGYTDTQYF

clone_size: -
cdr3_length: 14
d_call: -
j_call: TRBJ1-1
v_call: TRBV11-2
cdr3_nt: TGTGCCAGCAACCACGACAGGAAGAACACTGAAGCTTTCTTT
cdr3_aa: CASNHDRKNTEAFF

clone_size: once
cdr3_length: 12
d_call: -
j_call: TRBJ1-2
v_call: TRBV7-2
cdr3_nt: TGTGCCAGCAGCTTATTCTCCGGGGGCTACACCTTC
cdr3_aa: CASSLFSGGYTF

clone_size: -
cdr3_length: 14
d_call: -
j_call: TRBJ1-5
v_call: TRBV7-9
cdr3_nt: TGTGCCAGCAGCACGGGGGGAATCGGTCAGCCCCAGCATTTT
cdr3_aa: CASSTGGIGQPQHF

clone_size: -
cdr3_length: 14
d_call: TRBD2
j_call: TRBJ2-5
v_call: TRBV6-5
cdr3_nt: TGTGCCAGCAGTTACTCTAGCGGGAGAGAGACCCAGTACTTC
cdr3_aa: CASSYSSGRETQYF

clone_size: -
cdr3_length: 14
d_call: -
j_call: TRBJ1-2
v_call: TRBV28
cdr3_nt: TGTGCCAGCAGTTTTGTACCGACTCCGGGTGGCTACACCTTC
cdr3_aa: CASSFVPTPGGYTF

clone_size: -
cdr3_length: 13
d_call: -
j_call: TRBJ1-1
v_call: TRBV4-1
cdr3_nt: TGCGCCAGCAGCCAAGTTGGGGGCCCCCACGCTTTCTTT
cdr3_aa: CASSQVGGPHAFF

clone_size: once
cdr3_length: 12
d_call: -
j_call: TRBJ1-1
v_call: TRBV29-1
cdr3_nt: TGCAGCGTTGATGAGGGGAACACTGAAGCTTTCTTT
cdr3_aa: CSVDEGNTEAFF

clone_size: -
cdr3_length: 16
d_call: -
j_call: TRBJ1-2
v_call: TRBV5-6
cdr3_nt: TGTGCCAGCAGCTTGCCTTCCGGCAGACTTAACTATGGCTACACCTTC
cdr3_aa: CASSLPSGRLNYGYTF

clone_size: -
cdr3_length: 16
d_call: TRBD1
j_call: TRBJ1-1
v_call: TRBV4-1
cdr3_nt: TGCGCCAGCAGCCGAGGACAGGGGGGGATGAACACTGAAGCTTTCTTT
cdr3_aa: CASSRGQGGMNTEAFF

clone_size: -
cdr3_length: 16
d_call: TRBD1
j_call: TRBJ2-1
v_call: TRBV5-4
cdr3_nt: TGTGCCAGCAGCGGCGAACAGGGGGTATCCTACAATGAGCAGTTCTTC
cdr3_aa: CASSGEQGVSYNEQFF

clone_size: few
cdr3_length: 15
d_call: -
j_call: TRBJ1-2
v_call: TRBV4-3
cdr3_nt: TGCGCCAGCAGCCAAGATCGTTGGGGGGACTATGGCTACACCTTC
cdr3_aa: CASSQDRWGDYGYTF

clone_size: -
cdr3_length: 16
d_call: -
j_call: TRBJ2-1
v_call: TRBV27
cdr3_nt: TGTGCCAGCAGCCCAATGGGGGGGCCGATCTACAATGAGCAGTTCTTC
cdr3_aa: CASSPMGGPIYNEQFF

clone_size: -
cdr3_length: 14
d_call: -
j_call: TRBJ1-2
v_call: TRBV2
cdr3_nt: TGTGCCAGCAGTGAGCGACAGGACAGCTATGGCTACACCTTC
cdr3_aa: CASSERQDSYGYTF

clone_size: few
cdr3_length: 15
d_call: -
j_call: TRBJ1-5
v_call: TRBV18
cdr3_nt: TGTGCCAGCTCACCGGGAGGGGCCATATATCAGCCCCAGCATTTT
cdr3_aa: CASSPGGAIYQPQHF

clone_size: -
cdr3_length: 15
d_call: TRBD1
j_call: TRBJ1-1
v_call: TRBV29-1
cdr3_nt: TGCAGCGCAGGGACAGGGGGCTGGATTTATGGTGAAGCTTTCTTT
cdr3_aa: CSAGTGGWIYGEAFF

clone_size: -
cdr3_length: 15
d_call: -
j_call: TRBJ2-6
v_call: TRBV19
cdr3_nt: TGTGCCAGTAGTATGGGGGCTACTGGGGCCAACGTCCTGACTTTC
cdr3_aa: CASSMGATGANVLTF

clone_size: -
cdr3_length: 13
d_call: TRBD1
j_call: TRBJ1-1
v_call: TRBV30
cdr3_nt: TGTGCCTGGAATGGTGCAGGGGGGACTGAAGCTTTCTTT
cdr3_aa: CAWNGAGGTEAFF

clone_size: -
cdr3_length: 15
d_call: -
j_call: TRBJ1-2
v_call: TRBV4-1
cdr3_nt: TGCGCCAGCAGCTCAACCAGCAGGCATACTGATGGCTACACCTTC
cdr3_aa: CASSSTSRHTDGYTF

clone_size: -
cdr3_length: 16
d_call: -
j_call: TRBJ2-4
v_call: TRBV3-1/TRBV3-2
cdr3_nt: TGTGCCAGCAGCCAAGCCCCTGCGGGAGCCAAAAACATTCAGTACTTC
cdr3_aa: CASSQAPAGAKNIQYF

clone_size: -
cdr3_length: 15
d_call: -
j_call: TRBJ2-1
v_call: TRBV19
cdr3_nt: TGTGCCAGTAGTCTAAGGGCAGCCGCGGGGAATGAGCAGTTCTTC
cdr3_aa: CASSLRAAAGNEQFF

clone_size: -
cdr3_length: 14
d_call: -
j_call: TRBJ1-1
v_call: TRBV3-1/TRBV3-2
cdr3_nt: TGTGCCAGCAGCCAGAGCCCTGCGAACACTGAAGCTTTCTTT
cdr3_aa: CASSQSPANTEAFF

clone_size: -
cdr3_length: 17
d_call: TRBD2
j_call: TRBJ2-5
v_call: TRBV3-1/TRBV3-2
cdr3_nt: TGTGCCAGCAGCCTAGCGGGCTCTACCGAAAACCAAGAGACCCAGTACTTC
cdr3_aa: CASSLAGSTENQETQYF

clone_size: -
cdr3_length: 15
d_call: TRBD1
j_call: TRBJ1-5
v_call: TRBV5-1
cdr3_nt: TGCGCCAGCAGCTTGGGGGACAGATCCACTCAGCCCCAGCATTTT
cdr3_aa: CASSLGDRSTQPQHF

clone_size: -
cdr3_length: 12
d_call: -
j_call: TRBJ1-2
v_call: TRBV19
cdr3_nt: TGTGCCAGTACTAGAGCATATGACGGCTACACCTTC
cdr3_aa: CASTRAYDGYTF

clone_size: -
cdr3_length: 14
d_call: TRBD2
j_call: TRBJ2-5
v_call: TRBV6-2/TRBV6-3
cdr3_nt: TGTGCCAGCAGTTGGTCTAGCGGGGAAGAGACCCAGTACTTC
cdr3_aa: CASSWSSGEETQYF